This TCR beta chain came from a study of T-cell reconstitution after alpha-beta-depleted transplantation in children. During its preparation, the TCRbeta library received unique molecular identifiers. TCRdb independently ran MiXCR on the PCR reads; one entry per CDR3 protein. The sample yields under 400,000 distinct CDR3 sequences, approximately 23% seen once. Study observations and caveats: One year post-transplant, T-cell counts and diversity were largely derived from T cells produced anew. There were reportedly several hundred expanded graft clones from which alpha-beta T cells came about two months after transplant.

Trimming left V 1 base short and J 6 bases short, with 19 bases between. There are 17 residues in the CDR3. Per germline, CDR1 MGHRA and CDR2 YSYEKL. Note on this clonotype: Its antigen is unknown.

This sequence was found in a male patient between 10 and 17 years old who had a stem cell transplant for acute lymphoblastic leukemia, so the T cells may come from the graft donor. This rearrangement joins TRBV4-1 to TRBJ2-1; D is possibly TRBD1 or TRBD2 (5 bases each). The sequences come from PBMCs, mostly from graft donor cells, collected 180 days after TCRalphabeta/CD19-depleted stem cell transplant. The CDR3 reads CASSQGTAGRGSNEQFF. The CDR3 region has the DNA TGCGCCAGCAGCCAAGGGACGGCAGGGAGAGGAAGCAATGAGCAGTTCTTC.